This is a list of T cell receptor beta chains from one sample in a study of breast tumors, draining lymph nodes, adjacent tissues. A single record per CDR3 protein comes from TCRdb applying MiXCR to the multiplex PCR reads. The data contain some 15,000 distinct CDR3 sequences, around half of them singletons. Sequenced input: tumor-adjacent breast tissue. These receptors were taken from a female donor with breast cancer. Some clones in this sample may be carry-over from other donors' samples. The CDR3 runs from the conserved cysteine through the conserved F or W. D genes are given only for firm matches. Only some rows state a clone size, as once, few, many or a class for expanded clones.

TRBJ1-2,TRBV12-3/TRBV12-4,-,-,CASSFKVIDDGYTF,TGTGCCAGCAGTTTTAAAGTAATCGACGATGGCTACACCTTC
TRBJ2-2,TRBV5-5,-,TRBD1,CASSGTGGVGELFF,TGTGCCAGCAGCGGGACAGGGGGAGTCGGGGAGCTGTTTTTT
TRBJ2-3,TRBV9,-,TRBD2,CASSSSGTSGFLTQYF,TGTGCCAGCAGCTCATCCGGGACTAGCGGGTTTCTGACGCAGTATTTT
TRBJ2-3,TRBV19,-,-,CASSPDTDTQYF,TGTGCCAGTAGCCCTGACACAGATACGCAGTATTTT
TRBJ2-2,TRBV7-2,many,-,CASSPQPNTGELFF,TGTGCCAGCAGCCCGCAACCGAACACCGGGGAGCTGTTTTTT
TRBJ1-2,TRBV2,-,-,CASSERVRSYGYTF,TGTGCCAGCAGTGAAAGAGTCAGAAGTTATGGCTACACCTTC
TRBJ2-1,TRBV10-2,-,TRBD2,CASSGWGLADNEQFF,TGCGCCAGCAGTGGGTGGGGACTAGCCGATAATGAGCAGTTCTTC
TRBJ2-7,TRBV19,many,-,CASSLSDLLSYEQYF,TGTGCCAGTAGTCTCTCGGACTTACTCTCCTACGAGCAGTACTTC
TRBJ1-2,TRBV27,-,-,CASSLTRHREGYGYTF,TGTGCCAGCAGTTTAACTCGACACAGGGAGGGCTATGGCTACACCTTC
TRBJ2-7,TRBV5-6,-,-,CASSYWGQGYEQYF,TGTGCCAGCAGCTATTGGGGCCAGGGATACGAGCAGTACTTC
TRBJ2-7,TRBV11-1,-,-,CASSCDKPYEQYF,TGTGCCAGCAGCTGCGACAAACCCTACGAGCAGTACTTC
TRBJ1-5,TRBV5-1,-,TRBD1,CASSLGTGEVQPQHF,TGCGCCAGCAGCTTGGGGACAGGGGAGGTTCAGCCCCAGCATTTT
TRBJ2-7,TRBV2,-,-,CASRDRTSYEQYF,TGTGCCAGCAGGGATCGGACCTCCTACGAGCAGTACTTC
TRBJ2-5,TRBV12-3/TRBV12-4,-,TRBD1,CASSPGQGRQETQYF,TGTGCCAGCAGTCCGGGACAGGGACGTCAAGAGACCCAGTACTTC
TRBJ2-6,TRBV20-1,many,-,CSARATGTGGANVLTF,TGCAGTGCTAGAGCCACAGGGACGGGCGGGGCCAACGTCCTGACTTTC
TRBJ2-2,TRBV25-1,-,-,CASSGEVSNSGELFF,TGTGCCAGCAGTGGAGAGGTTTCGAACTCCGGGGAGCTGTTTTTT
TRBJ1-2,TRBV19,many,-,CASSTLLPGYTF,TGTGCCAGTAGTACACTACTCCCAGGCTACACCTTC
TRBJ2-1,TRBV18,many,-,CASSQVDEQFF,TGTGCCAGCTCCCAAGTGGATGAGCAGTTCTTC
TRBJ2-7,TRBV19,-,TRBD2,CASSTGLAGGVFDEQYF,TGTGCCAGTAGTACCGGACTAGCGGGAGGGGTTTTCGACGAGCAGTACTTC
TRBJ1-3,TRBV7-8,-,-,CASSFARDSGNTIYF,TGTGCCAGCAGCTTTGCCAGGGACTCTGGAAACACCATATATTTT
TRBJ2-5,TRBV18,many,-,CASSESALSQETQYF,TGTGCCAGCTCAGAAAGCGCATTATCACAAGAGACCCAGTACTTC
TRBJ2-7,TRBV7-2,medium-sized,TRBD2,CASSPGFSGGGEQYF,TGTGCCAGCAGCCCGGGTTTCAGCGGGGGGGGCGAGCAGTACTTC
TRBJ2-7,TRBV7-8,-,TRBD2,CASSPSAGVPYEQYF,TGTGCCAGCAGCCCCAGCGCGGGAGTACCCTACGAGCAGTACTTC
TRBJ2-3,TRBV27,many,-,CASRGLSTDTQYF,TGTGCCAGCAGAGGTCTAAGCACAGATACGCAGTATTTT
TRBJ2-1,TRBV6-9,-,-,CASSETLARNEQSF,TGCGCCAGCAGTGAAACCCTAGCTAGGAATGAGCAGTCCTTC
TRBJ1-2,TRBV6-5,-,-,CASSRQAHYGYTF,TGTGCCAGCAGTAGACAGGCTCACTATGGCTACACTTTC
TRBJ1-1,TRBV9,many,-,CASSPSGHANTEAFF,TGTGCCAGCAGCCCCAGCGGGCATGCGAACACTGAAGCTTTCTTT
TRBJ1-4,TRBV12-5,-,-,CASGDSSATNEKLFF,TGCGCTAGTGGTGACTCAAGTGCAACTAATGAAAAACTGTTTTTT
TRBJ2-1,TRBV19,once,-,CASSYGGYYEQFF,TGTGCCAGCAGTTACGGCGGGTACTATGAGCAGTTCTTC
TRBJ1-5,TRBV4-2,-,-,CASSQAGDSNQPQHF,TGTGCCAGCAGCCAAGCAGGGGATAGCAATCAGCCCCAGCATTTT
TRBJ1-1,TRBV20-1,-,-,CSASLESGLRGTEAFF,TGCAGTGCTAGTCTGGAGTCTGGACTCCGGGGGACTGAAGCTTTCTTC
TRBJ2-2,TRBV7-2,medium-sized,-,CASSLAATGELFF,TGTGCCAGCAGCTTGGCTGCCACCGGGGAGCTGTTTTTT
TRBJ1-1,TRBV11-2,-,-,CASSLQGINTEAFF,TGTGCCAGCAGCCTTCAGGGGATTAACACTGAAGCTTTCTTT
TRBJ1-1,TRBV5-5,many,-,CASSLGAGTYTEAFF,TGTGCCAGCAGCTTGGGGGCAGGGACTTACACTGAAGCTTTCTTT
TRBJ2-1,TRBV10-3,-,TRBD2,CATSSGIDNEQFF,TGTGCCACCTCTAGCGGGATCGACAATGAGCAGTTCTTC
TRBJ2-3,TRBV28,-,TRBD1,CASSFWGQGASRGTDTQYF,TGTGCCAGCAGTTTTTGGGGACAGGGGGCGAGTCGTGGCACAGATACGCAGTATTTT
TRBJ2-5,TRBV12-5,medium-sized,-,CASGLGRQVGETQYF,TGTGCTAGTGGTTTGGGCCGACAGGTTGGGGAGACCCAGTACTTC
TRBJ1-5,TRBV29-1,-,-,CSVTIGPNQPQHF,TGCAGCGTCACCATCGGGCCCAATCAGCCCCAGCACTTT
TRBJ1-2,TRBV19,-,-,CASSPIPPASYGYTF,TGTGCCAGTAGTCCAATCCCTCCAGCTAGCTATGGCTACACCTTC
TRBJ2-5,TRBV10-1,-,-,CASRADSRRQETQYF,TGCGCCAGCAGAGCGGACAGCAGAAGACAAGAGACCCAGTACTTC
TRBJ2-7,TRBV28,-,-,CASRGQIEAYEQYF,TGTGCCAGCAGAGGACAGATCGAGGCCTACGAGCAGTACTTC
TRBJ2-5,TRBV4-1,-,TRBD2,CASSPDPLAGDQETQCF,TGCGCCAGCAGCCCAGACCCCTTAGCGGGGGACCAAGAGACCCAGTGCTTC
TRBJ2-5,TRBV9,-,TRBD2,CASSVAGGRGYQETQYF,TGTGCCAGCAGCGTAGCGGGGGGGAGGGGGTACCAAGAGACCCAGTACTTC
TRBJ1-6,TRBV10-3,-,TRBD1,CAISEQGENSPLHF,TGTGCCATCAGTGAACAGGGGGAGAATTCACCCCTCCACTTT
TRBJ2-2,TRBV29-1,-,-,CSVVKGGELFF,TGCAGCGTTGTTAAGGGTGGGGAGCTGTTTTTT
TRBJ2-1,TRBV20-1,-,TRBD2,CSASSGLAGGWQFF,TGCAGTGCTAGCTCGGGGCTAGCGGGAGGCTGGCAGTTCTTC
TRBJ2-7,TRBV5-1,medium-sized,-,CASSLATRYEQYF,TGCGCCAGCAGTTTGGCTACCCGCTACGAGCAGTACTTC
TRBJ2-3,TRBV24-1,-,TRBD1,CATSDWPGQGERKPGSTDTQYF,TGTGCCACCAGTGATTGGCCCGGACAGGGCGAGCGGAAACCGGGGAGCACAGATACGCAGTATTTT
TRBJ2-6,TRBV5-1,-,-,CASSTVNVLTF,TGCGCCAGCAGCACCGTTAACGTCCTGACTTTC